This T cell receptor beta chain was sequenced in a study of T cells after yellow fever vaccination. General study points: The study re-detected most primary-vaccination clones after the booster (about 95% CD4, roughly 85% CD8).

A remark on this clonotype: The antigen is not known.

This CDR3 has 14 residues. Trimming removed 4 bases from V and 5 bases from J, with 14 bases in between. Germline loops: CDR1 MNHNS, CDR2 SASEGT. TCRdb re-called the 5' RACE reads with MiXCR, one entry per CDR3 protein. Here the sample spans 250,000 to 400,000 distinct CDR3 sequences, around 4.5% being singletons. Sequences were derived from PBMCs, sampled 15 days after the yellow fever booster vaccination. The rearrangement links TRBV6-1 to TRBJ2-5; D remains ambiguous. This TCR was recovered from a man in his late teens or twenties who received the YFV17D yellow fever vaccine. CDR3 sequence: CASSAPRSPETQYF. In DNA form, the CDR3 reads TGTGCCAGCAGTGCCCCCAGGAGTCCGGAGACCCAGTACTTC.